The 30 T cell receptor beta chains given below trace back to one sample, sequenced in a study of blood T cell repertoires in COVID-19 (dated by TCRdb to between 2020 and 2021). The library was produced with the immunoSEQ multiplex PCR assay. TCRdb took this table from immuneACCESS and kept in-frame rearrangements with V and J called. Such tables lack part of the clones; where checked against another copy, unresolved V genes explain under half of the gap, and the rest is unexplained. This sample holds some 250,000 clones; about nine tenths were observed only once. The ten largest clones take up 1.2% of the sample. The sequenced sample consisted of PBMCs or T cells enriched from blood (not recorded which). All receptors derive from a human donor in a cohort exposed to, infected with or recovered from COVID-19 (not recorded which). The donor label of this sample is uncertain.

The chain couples TRBV2 to TRBJ1-6; no reliable D call. Germline values: CDR1 SNHLY, CDR2 FYNNEI. V was shortened by 6 bases and J by 2 bases, with 5 bases between the two germline ends. This CDR3 has 13 amino acids. Here the CDR3 reads CASRRAYNSPLHF. The CDR3 DNA follows: TGTGCCAGCAGGCGAGCCTATAATTCACCCCTCCACTTT.

The rearrangement uses TRBV5-4 and TRBJ2-6; no definite D call. Germline V gene data show CDR1 as SGHNT and CDR2 as YYREEE (reference sequence). The CDR3 extends over 16 amino acids. V gave up 0 bases and J gave up 1 base, with 8 bases separating them. CDR3 sequence reads: CASSLAVRSGANVLTF. CDR3 nucleotide sequence: TGTGCCAGCAGCTTGGCCGTGAGGTCTGGGGCCAACGTCCTGACTTTC.

CDR3 sequence (DNA): TGTGCCAGCAGCTTAGTCGGGGGGAGTCAGCCCCAGCATTTT. Encoded protein: CASSLVGGSQPQHF. V and J are TRBV7-2 and TRBJ1-5, with D tentatively TRBD1 (5 bases). This CDR3 is 14 amino acids long. Germline V gene sequence: CDR1 SGHTA, CDR2 FQGNSA. The ends were cut back, 1 base at V and 6 bases at J, with 10 bases in the middle.

This chain joins TRBV30 and TRBJ1-2; D possibly corresponds to TRBD1 (5 bases). The V gene lost 0 bases and the J gene lost 4 bases, with 12 bases spanning the gap. The CDR3 has 14 amino acids. Per the germline V gene, CDR1 is GTSNPN and CDR2 is SVGIG (reference sequence). CDR3 DNA sequence: TGTGCCTGGAGTGTACTCGGCGGGGGCTATGGCTACACCTTC. Translated: CAWSVLGGGYGYTF.

V is TRBV19 and J is TRBJ1-2, with 7 bases lining up with TRBD1. J was trimmed by 5 bases and V by 6 bases; bases with no gene match: 15. The CDR3 runs to 16 residues. Germline CDR1 is LNHDA and CDR2 is SQIVND (reference sequence). For the CDR3, the DNA is TGTGCCAGTAGAACTTCCGGGACAGACTTTTTATATGGCTACACCTTC. Translation: CASRTSGTDFLYGYTF.

Only a few counts were recorded for this clone. The V gene is TRBV5-4, the J gene TRBJ2-1; 10 bases are a match to TRBD1. The CDR3 has 14 residues. Germline CDR1 and CDR2: SGHNT and YYREEE (reference sequence). Losses at the gene ends were 4 bases for V and 9 bases for J; bases not matched to a gene: 7. The CDR3 sequence is CASSPPTGGSEQFF. The CDR3 DNA reads TGTGCCAGCAGCCCGCCGACAGGGGGCAGTGAGCAGTTCTTC.

The J gene is TRBJ1-4, the V gene TRBV6-5; D unclear. Trimming took off 4 bases at V and 7 bases at J, with 13 bases between the two ends. Germline loops: CDR1 MNHEY, CDR2 SVGAGI. The CDR3 is 14 residues long. The CDR3 region is CASSSYGGAEKLFF. The DNA for the CDR3 is TGTGCCAGCAGTTCCTATGGCGGAGCTGAAAAACTGTTTTTT.

The chain carries TRBV12-5 and TRBJ2-7, with TRBD1 matching 10 bases. The CDR3 consists of 15 residues. Germline V lookup: CDR1 LGHNT, CDR2 FRNRAP. Trimming removed 1 base from V and 3 bases from J; junction bases left unmatched: 3. The chain's CDR3 is CASGLGQGAGYEQYF. The CDR3 coding sequence is TGTGCTAGTGGTTTGGGACAGGGGGCGGGCTACGAGCAGTACTTC.

The V call is TRBV29-1, the J call TRBJ1-1, with D hard to call. This CDR3 is 10 amino acids long. V was cut by 7 bases and J by 2 bases, with 5 bases left in between. The germline V gene has CDR1 SQVTM and CDR2 ANQGSEA. The CDR3 here is CSGTNTEAFF. Here the CDR3 DNA reads TGCAGCGGCACAAACACTGAAGCTTTCTTT.

This chain links TRBV5-5 with TRBJ2-7; D is possibly TRBD1 (6 bases). V shed 1 base and J shed 6 bases, with 20 bases lying between them. From germline, CDR1 is SGHKS and CDR2 YYEKEE (reference sequence). This CDR3 is 16 amino acids long. The CDR3 sequence is CASSLILSQGQGEQYF. Written as DNA, the CDR3 is TGTGCCAGCAGCTTGATCTTATCGCAGGGACAAGGCGAGCAGTACTTC.

This sequence joins TRBV6-5 and TRBJ1-1; TRBD1 is a possible D gene (6 bases). Germline lookup yields CDR1 MNHEY and CDR2 SVGAGI. The CDR3 consists of 11 residues. The V gene lost 4 bases and the J gene lost 14 bases, with 14 bases spanning the gap. CDR3 DNA sequence: TGTGCCAGCAGTTTCGTACAGGGTAGATTCTTT. It encodes CASSFVQGRFF.

This chain links TRBV5-5 with TRBJ2-3; the D gene is possibly TRBD2 (6 bases). CDR1 is SGHKS and CDR2 is YYEKEE in the germline V gene (reference sequence). The CDR3 runs to 18 residues. V shed 2 bases and J shed 0 bases, with 19 bases lying between them. This chain's CDR3 is CASSFKTPGVSSTDTQYF. In DNA form, the CDR3 reads TGTGCCAGCAGCTTTAAAACTCCGGGGGTTTCTAGCACAGATACGCAGTATTTT.

The rearrangement uses TRBV5-4 and TRBJ2-2; the D gene is possibly TRBD2 (6 bases). V was cut by 2 bases and J by 6 bases, with 29 bases left in between. This CDR3 has 20 residues. The germline CDR1 and CDR2 sequences are SGHNT and YYREEE (reference sequence). CDR3 amino acids: CASSFVGIAVRQGPAGELFF. The CDR3 DNA reads as TGTGCCAGCAGCTTCGTAGGGATAGCGGTTAGGCAGGGACCCGCCGGGGAGCTGTTTTTT.

This rearrangement joins TRBV18 to TRBJ2-7, with D tentatively TRBD1 (6 bases). V gave up 6 bases and J gave up 2 bases, with 17 bases separating them. This CDR3 region has 15 residues. Germline V gives CDR1 KGHSH, CDR2 LQKENI. CDR3 nucleotides: TGTGCCAGCTCGCCAGGCGGACAGTCCACCTACGAGCAGTACTTC. It yields the protein CASSPGGQSTYEQYF. Complete variable domain (other parts from reference TRBV18 and TRBJ2-7): NAGVMQNPRHLVRRRGQEARLRCSPMKGHSHVYWYRQLPEEGLKFMVYLQKENIIDESGMPKERFSAEFPKEGPSILRIQQVVRGDSAAYFCASSPGGQSTYEQYFGPGTRLTVT.

The rearrangement joins TRBV5-4 to TRBJ2-4; D might be TRBD1 (6 bases). The germline CDR1 and CDR2 sequences are SGHNT and YYREEE (reference sequence). This CDR3 is 16 amino acids long. V dropped 4 bases and J dropped 5 bases, with 19 bases sitting between them. CDR3 in amino acids: CASSPGRGGRENIQYF. The DNA of the CDR3 is TGTGCCAGCAGCCCGGGGCGTGGGGGCAGGGAAAACATTCAGTACTTC.

The rearrangement uses TRBV5-1 and TRBJ2-3; tentatively, D is TRBD2 (6 bases). Germline lookup yields CDR1 SGHRS and CDR2 YFSETQ. There are 16 residues in the CDR3. The ends were cut back, 2 bases at V and 3 bases at J, with 16 bases in the middle. The CDR3 loop reads CASSLRRSGGTDTQYF. The CDR3 DNA follows: TGCGCCAGCAGCTTACGCCGAAGTGGGGGGACAGATACGCAGTATTTT.

The chain combines TRBV7-8 with TRBJ2-2, with TRBD2 matching over 7 bases. The J segment lost 5 bases and the V segment lost 3 bases, leaving 9 bases of the junction unmatched. Germline V lookup: CDR1 SGHVS, CDR2 FQNEAQ. The CDR3 is 16 amino acids. CDR3 DNA sequence: TGTGCCAGCAGCTTCCCCGGACTAGGGCAAACCGGGGAGCTGTTTTTT. Translated: CASSFPGLGQTGELFF.

This sequence joins TRBV30 and TRBJ1-4; 8 nucleotides line up with TRBD1. This CDR3 is 15 amino acids long. Germline assignment: CDR1 GTSNPN and CDR2 SVGIG (reference sequence). V dropped 3 bases and J dropped 6; count of bases not matched to a gene: 9. The CDR3 spells CAWSPGQGGDEKLFF. The CDR3 DNA follows: TGTGCCTGGAGCCCCGGACAGGGAGGGGATGAAAAACTGTTTTTT.

The J gene is TRBJ2-5, the V gene TRBV25-1; D call uncertain. This CDR3 region has 11 residues. Germline V gives CDR1 MGHDK, CDR2 SYGVNS. V was cut by 8 bases and J by 2 bases, with 6 bases left in between. This CDR3 is CASRQQETQYF. For the CDR3, the DNA is TGTGCCAGCCGACAACAAGAGACCCAGTACTTC.

This chain connects TRBV19 to TRBJ1-5, with D perhaps matching TRBD1 (5 bases). Per the germline V gene, CDR1 is LNHDA and CDR2 is SQIVND (reference sequence). V dropped 6 bases and J dropped 1 base, with 13 bases sitting between them. CDR3 length: 15 residues. The CDR3 bases are TGTGCCAGTAGAGCCCGGGGGTCCAGCAATCAGCCCCAGCATTTT. It encodes CASRARGSSNQPQHF.

This chain links TRBV7-9 with TRBJ1-4; D ambiguous. Germline loops: CDR1 SEHNR, CDR2 FQNEAQ (reference sequence). The CDR3 length is 11 residues. V was trimmed by 3 bases and J by 12 bases, leaving 8 bases between them. CDR3 bases: TGTGCCAGCAGCTTTGGTGAGGAACTGTTTTTT. This codes for CASSFGEELFF.

The chain has TRBV12-5 and TRBJ1-6; TRBD1 might be the D (5 bases). The CDR3 contains 16 residues. V gave up 5 bases and J gave up 2 bases, with 13 bases separating them. Germline CDR1 reads LGHNT; CDR2 reads FRNRAP. The CDR3 sequence is CASGLTDSTYNSPLHF. The CDR3 DNA is TGTGCTAGTGGTCTAACCGACAGCACCTATAATTCACCCCTCCACTTT.

The chain recombines TRBV9 with TRBJ1-2; D is perhaps TRBD1 (5 bases). The CDR3 is 15 residues long. Trimming pared 0 bases from V and 3 bases from J, leaving 12 bases between. Germline V gene lookup returns CDR1 SGDLS and CDR2 YYNGEE. This CDR3 reads CASSVDGRVHYGYTF. CDR3 DNA: TGTGCCAGCAGCGTAGACGGCAGGGTTCACTATGGCTACACCTTC.

The rearrangement joins TRBV12-3 or TRBV12-4 to TRBJ1-1; D is unclear. The CDR3 sequence is 11 residues long. Trimming pared 6 bases from V and 6 bases from J, leaving 8 bases between. CDR3 in DNA: TGTGCCAGCAGCTTCTCTGCTGAAGCTTTCTTT. This translates into CASSFSAEAFF.

The chain's CDR3 is CAWSFSGTEPQHF. The CDR3 nucleotides are TGTGCCTGGAGTTTCTCGGGGACTGAGCCCCAGCATTTT. The V call is TRBV30, the J call TRBJ1-5, with D possibly TRBD1 on 5 matching bases. This CDR3 comprises 13 residues. V gave up 2 bases and J gave up 8 bases, with 13 bases separating them. The V gene's germline CDR1 is GTSNPN and CDR2 SVGIG (reference sequence).

The chain couples TRBV19 to TRBJ1-4, with a tentative D call TRBD1 (5 bases). The CDR3 is made up of 14 amino acids. The ends were cut back, 5 bases at V and 8 bases at J, with 15 bases in the middle. Germline CDR1 LNHDA, CDR2 SQIVND (reference sequence). CDR3: CASSARGGGEKLFF. The CDR3 nucleotides read TGTGCCAGTAGTGCGAGGGGAGGCGGGGAAAAACTGTTTTTT.

The rearrangement uses TRBV5-6 and TRBJ2-7, with D hard to call. Germline V gives CDR1 SGHDT, CDR2 YYEEEE. This CDR3 spans 13 amino acids. The ends were cut back, 4 bases at V and 1 base at J, with 9 bases in the middle. CDR3 DNA: TGTGCCAGCAGCCCCTCAGCGTCCTACGAGCAGTACTTC. It codes for CASSPSASYEQYF. The full variable domain, completed using reference TRBV5-6 and TRBJ2-7, is DAGVTQSPTHLIKTRGQQVTLRCSPKSGHDTVSWYQQALGQGPQFIFQYYEEEERQRGNFPDRFSGHQFPNYSSELNVNALLLGDSALYLCASSPSASYEQYFGPGTRLTVT.

The rearrangement joins TRBV25-1 to TRBJ2-3, with D possibly matching TRBD2 (6 bases). Germline-derived CDR1 and CDR2 are MGHDK and SYGVNS. The CDR3 totals 16 residues. Trimming pared 3 bases from V and 1 base from J, leaving 14 bases between. CDR3 in DNA: TGTGCCAGCAGTGACCTTCGGGGAGGTGGCACAGATACGCAGTATTTT. Amino acids: CASSDLRGGGTDTQYF.

J is TRBJ1-3 and V is TRBV5-6; 9 bases fit TRBD1. The ends lost 5 bases at V and 3 bases at J; junction bases unmatched: 3. Germline values: CDR1 SGHDT, CDR2 YYEEEE. This CDR3 comprises 14 residues. CDR3 in DNA: TGTGCCAGCAGGGACAGGGGAGGTGGAAACACCATATATTTT. Protein product: CASRDRGGGNTIYF.

The chain carries TRBV27 and TRBJ1-6; 11 bases map to TRBD1. Unmatched junction bases numbered 25, after V lost 9 bases and J lost 6 bases. CDR3 length equals 21 residues. CDR1 and CDR2 from the germline V gene are MNHEY and SMNVEV (reference sequence). The CDR3 protein is CASTGNLYQRGQGEGNSPLHF. Written as DNA, the CDR3 is TGTGCCAGTACCGGGAACCTCTACCAACGGGGACAGGGGGAGGGTAATTCACCCCTCCACTTT.